The 16 T cell receptor beta chains listed next were all sequenced from one sample in a study of somatic mutations in cytotoxic T cells in rheumatoid arthritis. Method: immunoSEQ multiplex PCR; TCRdb's copy keeps in-frame clones and lacks some. Here the sample spans over 15,000 clones, approximately 80% being singletons. The source material was CD8+ T cells sorted from blood. These receptors were taken from an adult with rheumatoid arthritis.

The chain links TRBV9 to TRBJ2-7; unclear D gene. The length of the CDR3 is 14 residues. Trimming left V 0 bases short and J 0 bases short, with 7 bases between. CDR1 and CDR2 from the germline V gene are SGDLS and YYNGEE. CDR3 region: CASSVAVASYEQYF. The CDR3 nucleotides read TGTGCCAGCAGCGTAGCGGTGGCCTCCTACGAGCAGTACTTC. The full variable domain, with the rest looked up from reference TRBV9 and TRBJ2-7, is DSGVTQTPKHLITATGQRVTLRCSPRSGDLSVYWYQQSLDQGLQFLIQYYNGEERAKGNILERFSAQQFPDLHSELNLSSLELGDSALYFCASSVAVASYEQYFGPGTRLTVT.

The chain carries TRBV11-2 and TRBJ2-2; D is ambiguous. V lost 5 bases and J 4 bases, leaving 8 bases between the germline ends. The CDR3 runs to 13 residues. Germline CDR1 SGHAT, CDR2 FQNNGV. The CDR3 reads CASSPTATGELFF. The CDR3 nucleotides read TGTGCCAGCAGCCCCACAGCCACCGGGGAGCTGTTTTTT.

V and J are TRBV27 and TRBJ1-5; D is ambiguous. Germline V CDR1 and CDR2: MNHEY, SMNVEV (reference sequence). Trimming took 3 bases from V and 7 from J, leaving 19 bases between them. This CDR3 spans 16 amino acids. The CDR3 DNA reads as TGTGCCAGCAGTTTTATAGGTACCCATTTTGCGCAGCCCCAGCATTTT. Its protein is CASSFIGTHFAQPQHF.

This sequence joins TRBV13 and TRBJ2-3, with 10 bases aligning to TRBD2. The CDR3 loop spans 16 amino acids. V trimming: 2 bases; J trimming: 1 base; junction bases outside the gene matches: 3. CDR1 PRHDT and CDR2 FYEKMQ come from the germline V gene (reference sequence). This CDR3 is CASSLPSGGGTDTQYF. The CDR3 DNA is TGTGCCAGCAGCTTACCGAGCGGGGGGGGCACAGATACGCAGTATTTT.

The chain links TRBV27 to TRBJ1-2; D gene uncertain. The V and J ends lost 10 bases and 4 bases respectively, with 7 bases between them. Germline-derived CDR1 and CDR2 are MNHEY and SMNVEV (reference sequence). The CDR3 covers 10 residues. The CDR3: CATRGYGYTF. The CDR3 DNA sequence: TGTGCCACTAGAGGCTATGGCTACACCTTC.

This chain joins TRBV9 and TRBJ2-6; D is ambiguous. The CDR3 covers 18 residues. Between the trimmed V and J ends, which lost 1 base and 2 bases, there was a span of 16 bases. Germline assignment: CDR1 SGDLS and CDR2 YYNGEE. The CDR3 spells CASSVYSLLRPGANVLTF. CDR3 DNA: TGTGCCAGCAGCGTATACAGCCTGCTTAGACCTGGGGCCAACGTCCTGACTTTC.

V and J are TRBV18 and TRBJ1-6, with 9 positions matching TRBD1. The germline V gene has CDR1 KGHSH and CDR2 LQKENI. The V segment lost 3 bases and the J segment 6 bases; nucleotides outside the gene matches: 6. CDR3 size: 16 residues. The chain's CDR3 is CASSPFPDRGNSPLHF. CDR3 nucleotide sequence: TGTGCCAGCTCACCGTTTCCGGACAGGGGTAATTCACCCCTCCACTTT.

This clone was detected once. CDR3 DNA sequence: TGTGCCAGTAGTACGGGACTAGGAGCAGATACGCAGTATTTT. It is translated as CASSTGLGADTQYF. V and J are TRBV19 and TRBJ2-3, with TRBD2 matching over 8 bases. The V gene end was trimmed by 4 bases and the J gene end by 4 bases; junction bases not matched to a gene: 4. The germline V gene encodes CDR1 LNHDA and CDR2 SQIVND (reference sequence). The CDR3 contains 14 residues.

On this clone: One end of the junction varies from germline; a read error may be responsible. CDR3: CAISESTACTF. In DNA, the CDR3 is TGTGCCATCAGTGAGTCGACAGCCTGTACTTTC. V usage is TRBV10-3 and J usage is TRBJ2-7; weak D call: TRBD1 (5 bases). This CDR3 region has 11 residues. CDR1 ENHRY and CDR2 SYGVKD come from the germline V gene.

The chain employs TRBV29-1 and TRBJ2-1; 7 positions match TRBD1. V trimming: 3 bases; J trimming: 14 bases; junction bases outside the gene matches: 13. Looked up from germline, CDR1 is SQVTM and CDR2 is ANQGSEA. The CDR3 has 13 amino acids. The CDR3 region has the DNA TGCAGCGTTGACACAGACGACAGGGTGAACAAGTTCTTC. Translation: CSVDTDDRVNKFF.

The chain couples TRBV11-3 to TRBJ1-6; D gene ambiguous. The germline V gene encodes CDR1 SGHNT and CDR2 YENEEA. V was shortened by 5 bases and J by 7 bases, with 9 bases between the two germline ends. The CDR3 has 13 amino acids. The CDR3 DNA sequence: TGTGCCAGCAGCCCATCACCGAATTCACCCCTCCACTTT. Protein product: CASSPSPNSPLHF.

V and J are TRBV11-2 and TRBJ1-1; 10 bases are a match to TRBD1. Germline CDR1 is SGHAT and CDR2 is FQNNGV. The CDR3 is 15 residues long. V lost 5 bases to trimming and J lost 4 bases; unmatched junction nucleotides: 7. The CDR3 DNA is TGTGCCAGCAGCCGGGGACAGGGGCGTGCCACTGAAGCTTTCTTT. Residues: CASSRGQGRATEAFF.

The sample holds one count of this clone. The CDR3: CASSLEGGNGYTF. Here the CDR3 DNA reads TGCGCCAGCAGCTTGGAAGGAGGAAATGGCTACACCTTC. The chain recombines TRBV5-1 with TRBJ1-2; D remains ambiguous. This CDR3 has 13 amino acids. Germline CDR1 SGHRS, CDR2 YFSETQ. V was pared by 0 bases and J by 6 bases, with 9 bases between.

The J gene is TRBJ2-1, the V gene TRBV6-1, with TRBD2 matching over 7 bases. This CDR3 is built from 12 residues. The junction had 4 bases not matched to a gene; V was cut back by 11 bases and J by 3 bases. The germline V gene has CDR1 MNHNS and CDR2 SASEGT. The CDR3 reads CAASGHYNEQFF. As DNA, the CDR3 is TGTGCCGCTAGCGGACACTACAATGAGCAGTTCTTC.

The chain uses TRBV27 and TRBJ2-1; possibly TRBD2 for D (5 bases). CDR1 MNHEY and CDR2 SMNVEV come from the germline V gene (reference sequence). The germline V and J ends were trimmed by 2 bases and 9 bases, with 11 bases remaining between them. The CDR3 is 13 residues long. CDR3 nucleotides: TGTGCCAGCAGTTTAAACGGGGTAACTGAGCAGTTCTTC. Protein sequence: CASSLNGVTEQFF.

The rearrangement joins TRBV6-5 to TRBJ1-3; unclear D gene. The CDR3 spans 15 residues. The ends were cut back, 7 bases at V and 0 bases at J, with 13 bases in the middle. From germline, CDR1 is MNHEY and CDR2 SVGAGI. The chain's CDR3 is CASTPTLTSGNTIYF. The CDR3, as DNA: TGTGCCAGCACCCCGACCCTTACCTCTGGAAACACCATATATTTT.